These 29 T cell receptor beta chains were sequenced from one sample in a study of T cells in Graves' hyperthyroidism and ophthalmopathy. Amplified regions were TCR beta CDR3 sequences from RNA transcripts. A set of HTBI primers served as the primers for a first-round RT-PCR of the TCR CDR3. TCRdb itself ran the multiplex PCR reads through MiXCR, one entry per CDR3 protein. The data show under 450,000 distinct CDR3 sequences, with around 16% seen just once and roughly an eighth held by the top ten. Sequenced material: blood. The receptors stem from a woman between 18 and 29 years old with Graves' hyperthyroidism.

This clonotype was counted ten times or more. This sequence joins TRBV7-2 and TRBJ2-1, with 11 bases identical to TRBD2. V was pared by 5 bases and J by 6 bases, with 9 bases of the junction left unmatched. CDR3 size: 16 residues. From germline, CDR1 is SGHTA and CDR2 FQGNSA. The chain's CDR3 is CASSLQLAGVGNEQFF. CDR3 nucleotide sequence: TGTGCCAGCAGCCTGCAACTAGCGGGAGTCGGCAATGAGCAGTTCTTC. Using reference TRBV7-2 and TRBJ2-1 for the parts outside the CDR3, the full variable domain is GAGVSQSPSNKVTEKGKDVELRCDPISGHTALYWYRQSLGQGLEFLIYFQGNSAPDKSGLPSDRFSAERTGGSVSTLTIQRTQQEDSAVYLCASSLQLAGVGNEQFFGPGTRLTVL.

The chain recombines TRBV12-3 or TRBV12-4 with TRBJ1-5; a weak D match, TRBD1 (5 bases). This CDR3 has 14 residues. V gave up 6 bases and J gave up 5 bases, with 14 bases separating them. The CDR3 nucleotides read TGTGCCAGCAGCACGGGACTTGGGGATCAGCCCCAGCATTTT. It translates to CASSTGLGDQPQHF.

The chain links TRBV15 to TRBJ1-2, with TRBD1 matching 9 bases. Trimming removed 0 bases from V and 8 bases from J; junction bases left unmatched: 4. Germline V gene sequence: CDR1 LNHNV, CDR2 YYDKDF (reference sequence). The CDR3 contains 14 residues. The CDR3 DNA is TGTGCCACCAGCAGAGATATAGGACAGGGGGGCTACACCTTC. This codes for CATSRDIGQGGYTF.

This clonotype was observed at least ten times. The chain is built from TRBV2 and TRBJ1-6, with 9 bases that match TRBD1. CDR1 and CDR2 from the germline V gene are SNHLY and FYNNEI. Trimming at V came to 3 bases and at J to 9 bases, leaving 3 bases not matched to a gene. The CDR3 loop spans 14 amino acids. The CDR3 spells CASSEDRGVSPLHF. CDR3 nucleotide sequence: TGTGCCAGCAGTGAGGACAGGGGAGTTTCACCCCTCCACTTT.

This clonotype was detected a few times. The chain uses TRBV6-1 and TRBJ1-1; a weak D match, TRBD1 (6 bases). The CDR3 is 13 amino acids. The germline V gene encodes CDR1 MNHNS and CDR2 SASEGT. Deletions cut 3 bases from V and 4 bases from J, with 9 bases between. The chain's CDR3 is CASSEGASTEAFF. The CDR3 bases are TGTGCCAGCAGTGAGGGGGCGAGCACTGAAGCTTTCTTT.

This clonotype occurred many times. In DNA, the CDR3 is TGTGCCAGCAGTGTGGGACAGGCAACCTACGAGCAGTACTTC. This codes for CASSVGQATYEQYF. The chain couples TRBV28 to TRBJ2-7; TRBD1 matches at 8 bases. Germline V gene data show CDR1 as MDHEN and CDR2 as SYDVKM. The CDR3 contains 14 residues. With 5 bases clipped from V and 2 bases from J, the junction kept 5 bases outside the gene matches.

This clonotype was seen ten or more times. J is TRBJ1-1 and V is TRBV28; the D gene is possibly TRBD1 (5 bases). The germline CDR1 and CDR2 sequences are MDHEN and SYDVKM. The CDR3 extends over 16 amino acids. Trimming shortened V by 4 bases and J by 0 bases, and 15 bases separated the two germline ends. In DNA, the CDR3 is TGTGCCAGCAGTTATATACTAGGGGACTTGAACACTGAAGCTTTCTTT. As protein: CASSYILGDLNTEAFF.

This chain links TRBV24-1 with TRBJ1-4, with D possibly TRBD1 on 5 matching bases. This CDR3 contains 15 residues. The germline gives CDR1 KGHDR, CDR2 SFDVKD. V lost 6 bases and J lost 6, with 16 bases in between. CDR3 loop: CATSSGQGPYEKLFF. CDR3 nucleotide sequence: TGTGCCACCAGTTCTGGCCAGGGCCCCTATGAAAAACTGTTTTTT.

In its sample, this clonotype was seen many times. CDR3 region: CSARDFPGGSGETQYF. CDR3 nucleotides: TGCAGTGCTAGAGATTTTCCAGGGGGCTCGGGTGAGACCCAGTACTTC. The rearrangement joins TRBV20-1 to TRBJ2-5; 8 bases agree with TRBD1. This CDR3 comprises 16 residues. The germline V gene encodes CDR1 DFQATT and CDR2 SNEGSKA (reference sequence). V dropped 0 bases and J dropped 5; count of bases not matched to a gene: 11.

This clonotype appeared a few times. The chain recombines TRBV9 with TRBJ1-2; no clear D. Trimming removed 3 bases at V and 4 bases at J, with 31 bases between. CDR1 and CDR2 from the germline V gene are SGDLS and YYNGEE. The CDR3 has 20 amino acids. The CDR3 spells CASSENYRWQEDSGGYGYTF. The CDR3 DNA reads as TGTGCCAGCAGCGAGAATTACCGTTGGCAGGAGGACTCGGGCGGCTATGGCTACACCTTC.

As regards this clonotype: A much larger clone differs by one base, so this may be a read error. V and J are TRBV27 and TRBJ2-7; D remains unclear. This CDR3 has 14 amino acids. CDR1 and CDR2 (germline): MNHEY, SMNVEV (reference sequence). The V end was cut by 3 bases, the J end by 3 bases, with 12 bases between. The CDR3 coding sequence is TGTGCCAGCAGTTTCGGCAGGCACCACTACGAGCAGTACTTC. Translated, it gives CASSFGRHHYEQYF.

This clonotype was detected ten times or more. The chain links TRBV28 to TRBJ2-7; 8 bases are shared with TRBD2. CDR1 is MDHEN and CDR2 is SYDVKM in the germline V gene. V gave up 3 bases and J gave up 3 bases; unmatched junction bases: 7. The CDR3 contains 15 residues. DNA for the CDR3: TGTGCCAGCAGTTTTGGATTCGGGAGGGACTACGAGCAGTACTTC. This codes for CASSFGFGRDYEQYF.

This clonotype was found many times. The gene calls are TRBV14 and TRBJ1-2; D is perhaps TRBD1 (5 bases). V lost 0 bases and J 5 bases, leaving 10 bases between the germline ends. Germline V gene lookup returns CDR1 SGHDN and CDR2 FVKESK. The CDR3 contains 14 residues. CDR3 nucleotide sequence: TGTGCCAGCAGCCAAGATGGCAGGGTGTATGGCTACACCTTC. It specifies CASSQDGRVYGYTF.

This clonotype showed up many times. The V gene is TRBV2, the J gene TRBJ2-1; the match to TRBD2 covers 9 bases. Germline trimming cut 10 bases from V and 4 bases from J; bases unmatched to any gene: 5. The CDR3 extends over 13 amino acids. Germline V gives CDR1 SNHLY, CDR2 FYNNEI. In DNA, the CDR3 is TGTGCCACCAAGCGGGGGGCGTACAATGAGCAGTTCTTC. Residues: CATKRGAYNEQFF. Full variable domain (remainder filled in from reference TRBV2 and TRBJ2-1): EPEVTQTPSHQVTQMGQEVILRCVPISNHLYFYWYRQILGQKVEFLVSFYNNEISEKSEIFDDQFSVERPDGSNFTLKIRSTKLEDSAMYFCATKRGAYNEQFFGPGTRLTVL.

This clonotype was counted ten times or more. CDR3 loop: CASSPGQSNYGYTF. Here the CDR3 DNA reads TGCGCCAGCAGCCCTGGACAGTCTAACTATGGCTACACCTTC. The V call is TRBV5-1, the J call TRBJ1-2; possibly TRBD1 for D (6 bases). Germline CDR1 reads SGHRS; CDR2 reads YFSETQ. The V end lost 4 bases, the J end lost 0 bases, and 10 bases lay between the germline ends. CDR3 length: 14 residues.

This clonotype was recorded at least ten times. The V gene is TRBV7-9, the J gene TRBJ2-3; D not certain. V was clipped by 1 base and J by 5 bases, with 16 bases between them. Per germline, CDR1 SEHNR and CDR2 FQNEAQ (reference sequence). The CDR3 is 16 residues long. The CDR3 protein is CASSLDERGMGDTQYF. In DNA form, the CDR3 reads TGTGCCAGCAGCTTAGATGAGCGTGGTATGGGAGATACGCAGTATTTT.

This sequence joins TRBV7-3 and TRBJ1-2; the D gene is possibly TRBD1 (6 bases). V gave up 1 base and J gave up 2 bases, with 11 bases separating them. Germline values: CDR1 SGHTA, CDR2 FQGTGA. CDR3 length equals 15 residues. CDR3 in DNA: TGTGCCAGCAGCTTAAGACTCGGACAGAACTATGGCTACACCTTC. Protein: CASSLRLGQNYGYTF.

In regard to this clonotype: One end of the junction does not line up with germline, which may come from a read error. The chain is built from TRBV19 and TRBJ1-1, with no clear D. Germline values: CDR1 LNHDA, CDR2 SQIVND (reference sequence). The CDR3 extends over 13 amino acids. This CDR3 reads CASSISMNNEAFF. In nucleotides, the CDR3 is TGTGCCAGTAGTATTTCAATGAACAATGAAGCTTTCTTT.

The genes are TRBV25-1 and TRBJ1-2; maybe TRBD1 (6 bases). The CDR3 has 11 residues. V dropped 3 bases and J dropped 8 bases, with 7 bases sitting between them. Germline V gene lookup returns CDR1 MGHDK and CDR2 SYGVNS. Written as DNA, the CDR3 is TGTGCCAGCAGTGACAGGGGAGGCTACACCTTC. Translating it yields CASSDRGGYTF.

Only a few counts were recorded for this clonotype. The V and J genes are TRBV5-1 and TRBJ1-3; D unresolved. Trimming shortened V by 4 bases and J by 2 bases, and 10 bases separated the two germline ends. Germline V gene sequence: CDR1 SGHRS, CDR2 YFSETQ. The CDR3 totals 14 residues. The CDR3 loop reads CASSPGGTGNTIYF. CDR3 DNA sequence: TGCGCCAGCAGCCCCGGCGGGACTGGAAACACCATATATTTT. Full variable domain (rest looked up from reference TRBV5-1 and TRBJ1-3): KAGVTQTPRYLIKTRGQQVTLSCSPISGHRSVSWYQQTPGQGLQFLFEYFSETQRNKGNFPGRFSGRQFSNSRSEMNVSTLELGDSALYLCASSPGGTGNTIYFGEGSWLTVV.

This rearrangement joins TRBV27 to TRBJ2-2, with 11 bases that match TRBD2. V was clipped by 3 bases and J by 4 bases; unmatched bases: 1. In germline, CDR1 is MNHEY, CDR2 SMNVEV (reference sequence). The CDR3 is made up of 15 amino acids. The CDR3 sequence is CASSFSGRATGELFF. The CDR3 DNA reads TGTGCCAGCAGTTTTAGCGGGAGGGCCACCGGGGAGCTGTTTTTT.

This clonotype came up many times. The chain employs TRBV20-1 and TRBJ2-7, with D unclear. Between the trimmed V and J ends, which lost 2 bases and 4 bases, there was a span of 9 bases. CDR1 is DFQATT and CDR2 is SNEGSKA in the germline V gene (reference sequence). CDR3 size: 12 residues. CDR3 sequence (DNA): TGCAGTGCTAGACCGTCCCCGTACGAGCAGTACTTC. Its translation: CSARPSPYEQYF.

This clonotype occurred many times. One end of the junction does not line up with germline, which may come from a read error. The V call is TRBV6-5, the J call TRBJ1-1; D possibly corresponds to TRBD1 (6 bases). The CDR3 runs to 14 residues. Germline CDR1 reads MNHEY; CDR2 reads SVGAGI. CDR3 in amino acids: CASSYDRGNSEAFF. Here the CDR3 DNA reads TGTGCCAGCAGTTACGATAGGGGGAACTCTGAAGCTTTCTTT.

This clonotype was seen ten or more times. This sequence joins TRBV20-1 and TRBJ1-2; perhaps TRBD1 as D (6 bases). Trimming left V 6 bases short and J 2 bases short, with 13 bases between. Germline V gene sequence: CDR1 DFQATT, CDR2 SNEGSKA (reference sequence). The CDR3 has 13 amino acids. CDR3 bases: TGCAGTGCCAGGGACACCGAAAACTATGGCTACACCTTC. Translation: CSARDTENYGYTF.

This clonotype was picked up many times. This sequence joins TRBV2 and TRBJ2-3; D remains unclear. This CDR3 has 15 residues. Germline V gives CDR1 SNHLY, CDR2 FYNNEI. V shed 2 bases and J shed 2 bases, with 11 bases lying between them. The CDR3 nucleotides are TGTGCCAGCAGTGAAATTGCGGCCCTCACAGATACGCAGTATTTT. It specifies CASSEIAALTDTQYF.

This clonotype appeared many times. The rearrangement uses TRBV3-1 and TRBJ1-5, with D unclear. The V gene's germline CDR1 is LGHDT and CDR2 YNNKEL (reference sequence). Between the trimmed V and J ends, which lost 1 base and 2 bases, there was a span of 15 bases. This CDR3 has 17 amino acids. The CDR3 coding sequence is TGTGCCAGCAGCCAAGCCCAGCTAGGCTGGGGCAATCAGCCCCAGCATTTT. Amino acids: CASSQAQLGWGNQPQHF.

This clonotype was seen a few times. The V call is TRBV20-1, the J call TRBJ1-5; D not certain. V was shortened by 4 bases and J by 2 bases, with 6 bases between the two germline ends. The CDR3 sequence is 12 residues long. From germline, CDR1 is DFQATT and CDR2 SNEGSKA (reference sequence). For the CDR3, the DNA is TGCAGTGCTATCGAGGGCAATCAGCCCCAGCATTTT. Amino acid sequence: CSAIEGNQPQHF.

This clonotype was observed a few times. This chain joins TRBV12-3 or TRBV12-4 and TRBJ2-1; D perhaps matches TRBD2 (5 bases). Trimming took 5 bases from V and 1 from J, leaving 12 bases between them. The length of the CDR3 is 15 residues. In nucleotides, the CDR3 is TGTGCCAGCAGTCCCCCACTAGTGTCCTACAATGAGCAGTTCTTC. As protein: CASSPPLVSYNEQFF.

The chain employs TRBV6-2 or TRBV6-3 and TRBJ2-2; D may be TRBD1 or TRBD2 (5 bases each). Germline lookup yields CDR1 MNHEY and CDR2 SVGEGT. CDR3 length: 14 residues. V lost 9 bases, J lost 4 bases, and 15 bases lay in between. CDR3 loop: CASPGNGATGELFF. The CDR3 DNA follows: TGTGCCAGTCCCGGGAATGGGGCCACCGGGGAGCTGTTTTTT.